The clone carrying this TCR beta chain was counted many times. Its antigen is currently unknown. This sample stems from a study of regulatory T cells in long-lasting Graves disease. Time point denoted: newly diagnosed GD, antithyroid drugs for less than 3 months. From RNA extracted from PBMCs, the TCR library was made. The CDR3 covers 15 residues. V trimming: 6 bases; J trimming: 6 bases; junction bases outside the gene matches: 13. The V gene's germline CDR1 is MDHEN and CDR2 SYDVKM. Study-level points and caveats: Having few samples may have compromised the accuracy.

Construction of the TCR beta libraries employed iRepertoire HTBI primers in conjunction with Arm-PCR of CDR3 regions. TCRdb fed the multiplex PCR reads into MiXCR, producing one record per CDR3 protein. This sample has more than 450,000 distinct CDR3 sequences, with 15% to 20% found just once. This same sample was also part of a study on T cells in Graves' hyperthyroidism and ophthalmopathy.

V usage is TRBV28 and J usage is TRBJ2-7; TRBD1 agrees at 8 bases. The clonotype originates from a man in his forties with Graves disease. The source material was peripheral blood mononuclear cells (PBMCs), sampled at new diagnosis, from a patient treated with antithyroid drugs. As DNA, the CDR3 is TGTGCCAGCAGCCCTCCCTCCAGGGGGCATGTCGAGCAGTACTTC. It specifies CASSPPSRGHVEQYF.